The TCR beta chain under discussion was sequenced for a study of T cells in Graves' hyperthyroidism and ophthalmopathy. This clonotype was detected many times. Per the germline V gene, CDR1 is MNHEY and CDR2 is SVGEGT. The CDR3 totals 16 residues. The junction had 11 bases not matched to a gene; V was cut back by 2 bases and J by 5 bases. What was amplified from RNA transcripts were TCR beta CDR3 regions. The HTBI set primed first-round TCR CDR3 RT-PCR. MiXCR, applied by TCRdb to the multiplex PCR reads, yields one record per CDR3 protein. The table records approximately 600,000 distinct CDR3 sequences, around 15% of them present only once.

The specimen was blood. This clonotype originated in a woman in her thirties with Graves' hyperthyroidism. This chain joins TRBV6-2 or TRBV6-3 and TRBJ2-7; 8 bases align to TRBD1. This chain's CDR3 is CASSYTPRTGQDEQYF. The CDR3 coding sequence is TGTGCCAGCAGTTACACACCCCGGACGGGACAGGACGAGCAGTACTTC.